The rows below give T cell receptor beta chains drawn from one sample of a study of blood T cell repertoires in COVID-19. Assay used: immunoSEQ multiplex PCR; TCRdb lists only in-frame clones, some missing. The sample has approximately 98,000 clones; about four fifths are singletons. The material sequenced was peripheral blood. The source of these receptors is a woman aged 70-85 years with acute or convalescent COVID-19. CDR3s include the opening cysteine and the closing phenylalanine or tryptophan. A D gene is named only where the DNA matches it firmly. Expanded clones get a size class; other rows say once, few or many, or leave the size out.

d_gene: -; abundance: -; v_gene: TRBV13; j_gene: TRBJ2-4; CDR3aa: CASSPVGGRNIQYF; CDR3nt: TGTGCCAGCAGCCCCGTTGGAGGCAGAAACATTCAGTACTTC
d_gene: TRBD1; abundance: -; v_gene: TRBV28; j_gene: TRBJ1-2; CDR3aa: CASKDREYRGYTF; CDR3nt: TGTGCCAGCAAGGACAGGGAGTATCGAGGCTACACCTTC
d_gene: TRBD1; abundance: -; v_gene: TRBV28; j_gene: TRBJ1-5; CDR3aa: CASSTGGNQPQHF; CDR3nt: TGTGCCAGCAGCACAGGGGGCAATCAGCCCCAGCATTTT
d_gene: TRBD2; abundance: -; v_gene: TRBV2; j_gene: TRBJ2-7; CDR3aa: CASRSGTSGRQQYF; CDR3nt: TGTGCCAGCAGGTCCGGGACTAGCGGGAGACAGCAGTACTTC
d_gene: -; abundance: -; v_gene: TRBV4-2; j_gene: TRBJ1-5; CDR3aa: CASSQEWASNQPQHF; CDR3nt: TGTGCCAGCAGCCAAGAGTGGGCCAGCAATCAGCCCCAGCATTTT
d_gene: TRBD1; abundance: -; v_gene: TRBV6-5; j_gene: TRBJ1-6; CDR3aa: CASSQQGATGSPLHF; CDR3nt: TGTGCCAGCAGTCAACAGGGGGCTACAGGCTCACCCCTCCACTTT
d_gene: -; abundance: -; v_gene: TRBV7-3; j_gene: TRBJ1-6; CDR3aa: CASSLRGRGSPLHF; CDR3nt: TGTGCCAGCAGCTTAAGAGGGAGAGGTTCACCCCTCCACTTT
d_gene: -; abundance: -; v_gene: TRBV28; j_gene: TRBJ2-4; CDR3aa: CASIEARTPKNIQYF; CDR3nt: TGTGCCAGCATCGAAGCCCGAACGCCCAAAAACATTCAGTACTTC
d_gene: TRBD1; abundance: -; v_gene: TRBV19; j_gene: TRBJ1-5; CDR3aa: CASTLGQGGFNQPQHF; CDR3nt: TGTGCCAGTACCCTTGGACAGGGCGGCTTTAATCAGCCCCAGCATTTT
d_gene: TRBD1; abundance: few; v_gene: TRBV28; j_gene: TRBJ2-5; CDR3aa: CASGGQGRAKETQYF; CDR3nt: TGTGCCAGCGGAGGACAGGGCAGGGCCAAAGAGACCCAGTACTTC
d_gene: TRBD1; abundance: -; v_gene: TRBV7-9; j_gene: TRBJ2-7; CDR3aa: CASSWGQDIHSYEQYF; CDR3nt: TGTGCCAGCAGCTGGGGACAGGATATACACTCCTACGAGCAGTACTTC
d_gene: -; abundance: -; v_gene: TRBV28; j_gene: TRBJ2-7; CDR3aa: CASSLTGQGTYEQYF; CDR3nt: TGTGCCAGCAGCCTCACGGGGCAGGGGACCTACGAGCAGTACTTC
d_gene: -; abundance: -; v_gene: TRBV6-5; j_gene: TRBJ1-1; CDR3aa: CASRTFQGSTEAFF; CDR3nt: TGTGCCAGCAGGACATTCCAGGGGAGCACTGAAGCTTTCTTT
d_gene: TRBD1; abundance: -; v_gene: TRBV5-6; j_gene: TRBJ1-5; CDR3aa: CASSLGTGGAAVQPQHF; CDR3nt: TGTGCCAGCAGCTTGGGGACAGGGGGCGCGGCGGTTCAGCCCCAGCATTTT
d_gene: -; abundance: -; v_gene: TRBV7-9; j_gene: TRBJ2-5; CDR3aa: CASSLRSTPRPETQYF; CDR3nt: TGTGCCAGCAGCTTAAGGTCTACCCCTAGGCCAGAGACCCAGTACTTC
d_gene: -; abundance: few; v_gene: TRBV6-5; j_gene: TRBJ1-1; CDR3aa: CASKFTGSSPEAFF; CDR3nt: TGTGCCAGCAAATTTACAGGGAGTTCCCCTGAAGCTTTCTTT
d_gene: TRBD2; abundance: -; v_gene: TRBV10-3; j_gene: TRBJ2-1; CDR3aa: CAIRGSAGESRHEQFF; CDR3nt: TGTGCCATTCGAGGCTCGGCGGGAGAAAGCCGGCATGAGCAGTTCTTC
d_gene: -; abundance: -; v_gene: TRBV24-1; j_gene: TRBJ1-5; CDR3aa: CATSDSGGNQPQHF; CDR3nt: TGTGCCACCAGTGATTCTGGGGGGAATCAGCCCCAGCATTTT
d_gene: TRBD2; abundance: -; v_gene: TRBV28; j_gene: TRBJ2-1; CDR3aa: CASTSAGGGSNEQFF; CDR3nt: TGTGCCAGCACTTCAGCGGGAGGAGGGAGCAATGAGCAGTTCTTC
d_gene: TRBD2; abundance: -; v_gene: TRBV6-6; j_gene: TRBJ2-5; CDR3aa: CASSPGTSGRRETQYF; CDR3nt: TGTGCCAGCAGTCCCGGGACTAGCGGGAGGAGGGAGACCCAGTACTTC
d_gene: -; abundance: -; v_gene: TRBV28; j_gene: TRBJ1-3; CDR3aa: CASSFGGVNTIYF; CDR3nt: TGTGCCAGCAGTTTCGGAGGGGTGAACACCATATATTTT
d_gene: TRBD2; abundance: -; v_gene: TRBV10-1; j_gene: TRBJ2-2; CDR3aa: CASSAMTSGRGTGELFF; CDR3nt: TGCGCCAGCAGTGCGATGACTAGCGGGAGAGGCACCGGGGAGCTGTTTTTT
d_gene: -; abundance: -; v_gene: TRBV27; j_gene: TRBJ2-1; CDR3aa: CASSLSGQQFF; CDR3nt: TGTGCCAGCAGTTTGAGCGGGCAGCAGTTCTTC
d_gene: -; abundance: -; v_gene: TRBV5-4; j_gene: TRBJ1-5; CDR3aa: CASSAQGGPHSNQPQHF; CDR3nt: TGTGCCAGCAGCGCCCAGGGAGGTCCCCATAGCAATCAGCCCCAGCATTTT
d_gene: -; abundance: -; v_gene: TRBV7-2; j_gene: TRBJ2-4; CDR3aa: CASSLVPGLNIQYF; CDR3nt: TGTGCCAGCAGCTTAGTCCCAGGGCTAAACATTCAGTACTTC
d_gene: -; abundance: -; v_gene: TRBV3-1/TRBV3-2; j_gene: TRBJ2-2; CDR3aa: CASSHLPGSGTGELFF; CDR3nt: TGTGCCAGCAGCCACCTCCCGGGTTCGGGCACCGGGGAGCTGTTTTTT
d_gene: -; abundance: few; v_gene: TRBV28; j_gene: TRBJ1-5; CDR3aa: CASSFPGTGQPQHF; CDR3nt: TGTGCCAGCAGTTTTCCGGGAACCGGTCAGCCCCAGCATTTT
d_gene: TRBD1; abundance: -; v_gene: TRBV5-5; j_gene: TRBJ1-3; CDR3aa: CASSGQGYTIYF; CDR3nt: TGTGCCAGCAGTGGACAGGGTTACACCATATATTTT
d_gene: -; abundance: -; v_gene: TRBV7-9; j_gene: TRBJ1-3; CDR3aa: CASSPSGNTIYF; CDR3nt: TGTGCCAGCTCCCCATCTGGAAACACCATATATTTT
d_gene: -; abundance: -; v_gene: TRBV7-9; j_gene: TRBJ1-1; CDR3aa: CASSLLGLLNTEAFF; CDR3nt: TGTGCCAGCAGCTTATTGGGACTGCTGAACACTGAAGCTTTCTTT
d_gene: -; abundance: few; v_gene: TRBV5-1; j_gene: TRBJ1-2; CDR3aa: CASSLGLTNLKLYGYTF; CDR3nt: TGCGCCAGCAGCTTGGGCCTGACAAACCTCAAGCTCTATGGCTACACCTTC
d_gene: -; abundance: once; v_gene: TRBV3-1/TRBV3-2; j_gene: TRBJ2-3; CDR3aa: CASSQAPGGGTQYF; CDR3nt: TGTGCCAGCAGCCAAGCGCCCGGGGGAGGTACGCAGTATTTT
d_gene: -; abundance: -; v_gene: TRBV5-6; j_gene: TRBJ1-2; CDR3aa: CASSLTAGYTF; CDR3nt: TGTGCCAGCAGCTTGACTGCAGGCTACACCTTC
d_gene: TRBD2; abundance: -; v_gene: TRBV28; j_gene: TRBJ2-5; CDR3aa: CATRGLAGGGTQYF; CDR3nt: TGTGCCACTCGGGGACTAGCGGGGGGTGGGACCCAGTACTTC
d_gene: -; abundance: -; v_gene: TRBV6-5; j_gene: TRBJ1-4; CDR3aa: CASSSGTATNEKLFF; CDR3nt: TGTGCCAGCAGTTCTGGGACTGCAACTAATGAAAAACTGTTTTTT
d_gene: TRBD1; abundance: -; v_gene: TRBV5-1; j_gene: TRBJ2-3; CDR3aa: CASSPGQGPSTDTQYF; CDR3nt: TGCGCCAGCAGCCCTGGACAGGGTCCTAGCACAGATACGCAGTATTTT
d_gene: -; abundance: -; v_gene: TRBV2; j_gene: TRBJ1-3; CDR3aa: CASSDGGLGSGNTIYF; CDR3nt: TGTGCCAGCAGTGATGGAGGACTTGGCTCTGGAAACACCATATATTTT
d_gene: -; abundance: -; v_gene: TRBV5-1; j_gene: TRBJ2-7; CDR3aa: CASSLVSYEQYF; CDR3nt: TGCGCCAGCAGCCTCGTCTCCTACGAGCAGTACTTC
d_gene: -; abundance: -; v_gene: TRBV9; j_gene: TRBJ2-2; CDR3aa: CASNKEGASGELFF; CDR3nt: TGTGCCAGCAACAAAGAGGGAGCATCCGGGGAGCTGTTTTTT
d_gene: TRBD1; abundance: -; v_gene: TRBV19; j_gene: TRBJ2-2; CDR3aa: CASKVGQGVPGELFF; CDR3nt: TGTGCCAGTAAAGTGGGACAGGGGGTCCCCGGGGAGCTGTTTTTT
d_gene: TRBD2; abundance: once; v_gene: TRBV9; j_gene: TRBJ2-1; CDR3aa: CASSPGVAGGEGYEQFF; CDR3nt: TGTGCCAGCAGCCCCGGAGTAGCGGGAGGTGAGGGCTATGAGCAGTTCTTC
d_gene: TRBD1; abundance: -; v_gene: TRBV19; j_gene: TRBJ1-2; CDR3aa: CASRDRGFNYGYTF; CDR3nt: TGTGCCAGTAGGGACAGGGGATTTAACTATGGCTACACCTTC
d_gene: TRBD2; abundance: -; v_gene: TRBV7-2; j_gene: TRBJ2-5; CDR3aa: CASSLAPSGFQETQYF; CDR3nt: TGTGCCAGCAGCTTAGCGCCTAGCGGATTCCAAGAGACCCAGTACTTC
d_gene: -; abundance: -; v_gene: TRBV19; j_gene: TRBJ1-2; CDR3aa: CASSMTPNYGYTF; CDR3nt: TGTGCCAGCTCTATGACTCCCAACTATGGCTACACCTTC
d_gene: TRBD1; abundance: -; v_gene: TRBV27; j_gene: TRBJ1-5; CDR3aa: CASSLNRGQPQHF; CDR3nt: TGTGCCAGCAGTTTAAACAGGGGTCAGCCCCAGCATTTT
d_gene: -; abundance: -; v_gene: TRBV12-3/TRBV12-4; j_gene: TRBJ2-7; CDR3aa: CASSSGLSYEQYF; CDR3nt: TGTGCCAGCAGTTCAGGACTTTCCTACGAGCAGTACTTC
d_gene: TRBD2; abundance: few; v_gene: TRBV9; j_gene: TRBJ2-2; CDR3aa: CASSSGTSLVTGELFF; CDR3nt: TGTGCCAGCAGCTCAGGGACTAGCCTTGTCACCGGGGAGCTGTTTTTT
d_gene: -; abundance: once; v_gene: TRBV18; j_gene: TRBJ1-5; CDR3aa: CASTEGVGSVQPQHF; CDR3nt: TGTGCCAGCACAGAAGGGGTTGGCTCGGTTCAGCCCCAGCATTTT
d_gene: -; abundance: -; v_gene: TRBV3-1/TRBV3-2; j_gene: TRBJ1-2; CDR3aa: CASSQDPRELSGYTF; CDR3nt: TGTGCCAGCAGCCAAGATCCCAGGGAATTATCTGGCTACACCTTC
d_gene: TRBD1; abundance: -; v_gene: TRBV4-3; j_gene: TRBJ1-2; CDR3aa: CASSQDFGTGGHGYTF; CDR3nt: TGCGCCAGCAGCCAAGATTTTGGGACAGGGGGCCACGGCTACACCTTC